These T cell receptor beta chains were read from a single sample in a study of shared clonotypes between healthy human individuals. Assay used: immunoSEQ multiplex PCR; TCRdb lists only in-frame clones, some missing. The profile shows approximately 530,000 clones, 95% to 96% of them singletons. Sequencing was done on a sample of naive CD4+ T cells sorted from blood. Receptor source: a young woman in good health. Each CDR3 is given with its conserved first and last residue. The D gene is left open where the match is weak. Size tells how often a clone was seen (once, few, many) or the class of an expanded clone, and some rows leave it out.

abundance	v_gene	d_gene	j_gene	CDR3nt	CDR3aa
-	TRBV28	-	TRBJ1-2	TGTGCCAGCAGGAAATTATATGGCTACACCTTC	CASRKLYGYTF
once	TRBV19	-	TRBJ2-4	TGTGCCAGTAGGGTCGGGCCCCAAGGCATTCAGTACTTC	CASRVGPQGIQYF
-	TRBV5-6	TRBD2	TRBJ2-5	TGTGCCAGCAGCTTGGGACTAGCAGCAAGACAAGAGACCCAGTACTTC	CASSLGLAARQETQYF
-	TRBV5-6	TRBD1	TRBJ1-1	TGTGCCAGCAGCTTTAGACAGGGGGCGGCGAACACTGAAGCTTTCTTT	CASSFRQGAANTEAFF
-	TRBV23-1	-	TRBJ2-1	TGCGCCATCGGAGGGACGGATTACAATGAGCAGTTCTTC	CAIGGTDYNEQFF
-	TRBV29-1	-	TRBJ2-1	TGCAGCGTTGATCCAGACTTATCCTACTACAATGAGCAGTTCTTC	CSVDPDLSYYNEQFF
once	TRBV28	-	TRBJ2-1	TGTGCCAGCAGCCTTCAGGGAAATGAGCAGTTCTTC	CASSLQGNEQFF
-	TRBV7-8	-	TRBJ2-7	TGTGCCAGCGAGACTCGGAGTGGGGGGTACGAGCAGTACTTC	CASETRSGGYEQYF
-	TRBV5-1	TRBD2	TRBJ2-7	TGCGCCAGCAGCGGGGAGACTAGCCCATACGAGCAGTACTTC	CASSGETSPYEQYF
-	TRBV28	-	TRBJ2-3	TGTGCCACCCTGGGGCCGCGCACAGATACGCAGTATTTT	CATLGPRTDTQYF
few	TRBV20-1	-	TRBJ1-2	TGCAGTGCTAGAGGGAGAGATGGCTACACCTTC	CSARGRDGYTF
-	TRBV18	TRBD2	TRBJ2-7	TGTGCCAGCTCACCACCTGGCCTAGCGGGAGTTTCTGGGTACTACGAGCAGTACTTC	CASSPPGLAGVSGYYEQYF
-	TRBV11-2	-	TRBJ2-2	TGTGCCAGCAGCTTAGACAGCACCGGGGAGCTGTTTTTT	CASSLDSTGELFF
-	TRBV10-3	-	TRBJ2-2	TGTGCCATCACCCGGAATACCGGGGAGCTGTTTTTT	CAITRNTGELFF
once	TRBV29-1	-	TRBJ1-1	TGCAGCACCGAACGGGCAAACACTGAAGCTTTCTTT	CSTERANTEAFF
-	TRBV28	TRBD1	TRBJ1-4	TGTGCCAGCAGGGACGGGACAGCGACTGAAAAACTGTTTTTT	CASRDGTATEKLFF
-	TRBV28	-	TRBJ2-7	TGTGCCAGCAGTCTTAATGACAGAACATACGAGCAGTACTTC	CASSLNDRTYEQYF
once	TRBV4-1	-	TRBJ1-1	TGCGCCAGCAGCCAAGGCGGGAACAAGCAGAACACTGAAGCTTTCTTT	CASSQGGNKQNTEAFF
once	TRBV28	-	TRBJ2-7	TGTGCCAGCAGTTTCGGACACCAGAGGTACTTC	CASSFGHQRYF
-	TRBV5-1	-	TRBJ2-7	TGCGCCAGCAGCCAGGCTGGGACCTTCATCTACGAGCAGTACTTC	CASSQAGTFIYEQYF
-	TRBV19	TRBD1	TRBJ1-5	TGTGCCAGTGCGATAGACAGGGCCGGGAATCAGCCCCAGCATTTT	CASAIDRAGNQPQHF
once	TRBV6-1	TRBD1	TRBJ1-5	TGTGCCAGCAGTGAAGACAGGGGAAGCAATCAGCCCCAGCATTTT	CASSEDRGSNQPQHF
-	TRBV5-1	-	TRBJ2-6	TGCGCCAGCAGCTTGGCACCCGCTGGGGGGACTGGGGCCAACGTCCTGACTTTC	CASSLAPAGGTGANVLTF
once	TRBV7-9	-	TRBJ1-5	TGTGCCAGCAGCCCCCGGGATCCTAATCAGCCCCAGCATTTT	CASSPRDPNQPQHF